This record covers a single T cell receptor (beta chain). This record belongs to a study of shared clonotypes between healthy human individuals. Clones were read by immunoSEQ multiplex PCR, and TCRdb kept only the in-frame ones, dropping some. The top ten hold 0.6% to 0.7% of the sample, which has more than 900,000 clones, about four fifths seen once. The CDR3 loop spans 15 amino acids. The trim removed 4 bases at V and 5 bases at J, leaving 10 bases unmatched. From germline, CDR1 is SGHRS and CDR2 YFSETQ. The chain carries TRBV5-1 and TRBJ1-1; TRBD1 agrees at 8 bases. The TCR comes from a man younger than 35 in good health. Some clones in this sample may be carry-over from other donors' samples. The sequenced sample was memory CD4+ T cells from PBMCs. Subset in this sample: CD45RA-negative fraction. CDR3 loop: CASSTTGAVGTEAFF. Written as DNA, the CDR3 is TGCGCCAGCAGCACGACAGGGGCGGTTGGGACTGAAGCTTTCTTT.